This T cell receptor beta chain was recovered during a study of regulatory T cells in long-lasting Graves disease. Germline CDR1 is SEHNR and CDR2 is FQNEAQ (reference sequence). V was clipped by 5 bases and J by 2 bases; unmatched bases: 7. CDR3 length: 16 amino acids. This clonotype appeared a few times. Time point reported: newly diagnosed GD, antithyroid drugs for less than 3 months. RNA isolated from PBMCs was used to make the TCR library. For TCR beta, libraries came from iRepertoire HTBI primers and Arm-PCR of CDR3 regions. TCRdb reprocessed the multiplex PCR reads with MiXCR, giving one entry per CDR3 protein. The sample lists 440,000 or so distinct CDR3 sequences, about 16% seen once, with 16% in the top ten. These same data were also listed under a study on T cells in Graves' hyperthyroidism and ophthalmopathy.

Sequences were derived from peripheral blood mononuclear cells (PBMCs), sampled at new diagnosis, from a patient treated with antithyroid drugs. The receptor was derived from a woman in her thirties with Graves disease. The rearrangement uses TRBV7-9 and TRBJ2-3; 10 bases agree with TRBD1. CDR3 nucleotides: TGTGCCAGCAGCCCCCGGGACAGGGGTGACACAGATACGCAGTATTTT. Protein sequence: CASSPRDRGDTDTQYF.